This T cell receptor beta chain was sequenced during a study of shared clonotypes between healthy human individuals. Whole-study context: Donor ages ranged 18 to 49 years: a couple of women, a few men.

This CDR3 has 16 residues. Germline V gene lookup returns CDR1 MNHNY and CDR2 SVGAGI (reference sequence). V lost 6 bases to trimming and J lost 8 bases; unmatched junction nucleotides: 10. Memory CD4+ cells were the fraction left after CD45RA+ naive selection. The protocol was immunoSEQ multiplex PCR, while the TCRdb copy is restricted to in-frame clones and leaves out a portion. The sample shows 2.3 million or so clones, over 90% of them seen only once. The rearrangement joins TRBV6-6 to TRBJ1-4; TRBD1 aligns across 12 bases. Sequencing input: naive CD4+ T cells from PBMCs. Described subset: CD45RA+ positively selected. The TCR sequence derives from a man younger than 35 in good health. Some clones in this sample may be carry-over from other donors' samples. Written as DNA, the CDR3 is TGTGCCAGCAGCGATATGGGACAGGGGGCGAGGGAAAAACTGTTTTTT. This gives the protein CASSDMGQGAREKLFF.